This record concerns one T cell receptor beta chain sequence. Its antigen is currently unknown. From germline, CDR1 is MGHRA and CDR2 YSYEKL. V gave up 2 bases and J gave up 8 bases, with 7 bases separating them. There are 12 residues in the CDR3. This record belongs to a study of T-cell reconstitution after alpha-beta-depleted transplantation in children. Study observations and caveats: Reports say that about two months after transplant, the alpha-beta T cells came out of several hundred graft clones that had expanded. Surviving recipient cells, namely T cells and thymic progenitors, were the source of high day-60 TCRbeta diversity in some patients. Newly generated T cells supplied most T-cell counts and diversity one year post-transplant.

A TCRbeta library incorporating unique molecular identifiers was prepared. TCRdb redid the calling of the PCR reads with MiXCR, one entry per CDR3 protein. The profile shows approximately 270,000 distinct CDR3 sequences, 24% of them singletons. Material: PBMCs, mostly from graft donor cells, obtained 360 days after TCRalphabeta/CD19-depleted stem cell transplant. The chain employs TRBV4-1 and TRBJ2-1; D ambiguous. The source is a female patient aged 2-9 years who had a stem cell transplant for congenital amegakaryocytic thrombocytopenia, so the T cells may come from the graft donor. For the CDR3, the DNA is TGCGCCAGCAGCCAAATATTCGATGAGCAGTTCTTC. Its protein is CASSQIFDEQFF.